Listed below are T cell receptor beta chains from one sample, sequenced in a study of T cell responses to AZD1222 COVID-19 vaccine. Assay used: immunoSEQ multiplex PCR; TCRdb lists only in-frame clones, some missing. Seen here are nearly 95,000 clones, around 91% observed once, and the top ten hold about 2.5%. The source was peripheral blood, collected 28 days after the second AZD1222 dose. Source of these receptors: an adult who received the AZD1222 COVID-19 vaccine. CDR3s include the opening cysteine and the closing phenylalanine or tryptophan. A D gene is named only where the DNA matches it firmly. Clone size is given for some rows only: seen once, a few or many times, or a class if the clone is expanded.

J gene: TRBJ2-5
V gene: TRBV5-4
D gene: TRBD1
clone size: -
CDR3 length: 15
CDR3 protein: CASSSQGAVLGTQYF
CDR3 DNA: TGTGCCAGCAGCTCGCAGGGGGCAGTGCTGGGGACCCAGTACTTC

J gene: TRBJ1-5
V gene: TRBV28
D gene: -
clone size: -
CDR3 length: 18
CDR3 protein: CASSSGGAPLGSNQPQHF
CDR3 DNA: TGTGCCAGCAGTTCCGGGGGCGCGCCCCTAGGCAGCAATCAGCCCCAGCATTTT

J gene: TRBJ1-4
V gene: TRBV30
D gene: TRBD1
clone size: -
CDR3 length: 16
CDR3 protein: CAWSFQGGAGSEKLFF
CDR3 DNA: TGTGCCTGGAGTTTCCAAGGGGGCGCAGGAAGCGAAAAACTGTTTTTT

J gene: TRBJ2-7
V gene: TRBV7-2
D gene: -
clone size: -
CDR3 length: 15
CDR3 protein: CASRVTGQSRYEQYF
CDR3 DNA: TGTGCCAGCAGGGTTACTGGACAGTCTCGGTACGAGCAGTACTTC

J gene: TRBJ1-1
V gene: TRBV2
D gene: -
clone size: once
CDR3 length: 14
CDR3 protein: CASSVLGRDTEAFF
CDR3 DNA: TGTGCCAGCAGTGTATTAGGCCGGGACACTGAAGCTTTCTTT

J gene: TRBJ2-7
V gene: TRBV29-1
D gene: -
clone size: once
CDR3 length: 11
CDR3 protein: CSVGKEREQYF
CDR3 DNA: TGCAGCGTTGGGAAGGAACGGGAGCAGTACTTC

J gene: TRBJ2-1
V gene: TRBV7-9
D gene: TRBD2
clone size: few
CDR3 length: 15
CDR3 protein: CASRAASGGAHEQFF
CDR3 DNA: TGTGCCAGCAGGGCCGCAAGCGGGGGGGCCCATGAGCAGTTCTTC

J gene: TRBJ1-2
V gene: TRBV12-3/TRBV12-4
D gene: TRBD1
clone size: -
CDR3 length: 12
CDR3 protein: CASSLQGYGYTF
CDR3 DNA: TGTGCCAGCAGTCTACAGGGGTATGGCTACACCTTC

J gene: TRBJ1-4
V gene: TRBV5-1
D gene: -
clone size: -
CDR3 length: 12
CDR3 protein: CASSQDFEKLFF
CDR3 DNA: TGCGCCAGCAGCCAGGACTTTGAAAAACTGTTTTTT

J gene: TRBJ1-1
V gene: TRBV6-5
D gene: -
clone size: once
CDR3 length: 15
CDR3 protein: CASSYGTSMNTEAFF
CDR3 DNA: TGTGCCAGCAGTTATGGGACCTCGATGAACACTGAAGCTTTCTTT

J gene: TRBJ1-3
V gene: TRBV12-5
D gene: -
clone size: -
CDR3 length: 14
CDR3 protein: CASGSGRGETTIYF
CDR3 DNA: TGTGCTAGTGGTTCGGGAAGAGGGGAAACCACCATATATTTT

J gene: TRBJ2-3
V gene: TRBV6-6
D gene: TRBD2
clone size: -
CDR3 length: 16
CDR3 protein: CASSYGLAGSTDTQYF
CDR3 DNA: TGTGCCAGCAGTTACGGACTAGCGGGAAGCACAGATACGCAGTATTTT

J gene: TRBJ2-2
V gene: TRBV19
D gene: -
clone size: -
CDR3 length: 15
CDR3 protein: CASSIGWRNTGELFF
CDR3 DNA: TGTGCCAGTAGTATCGGGTGGCGGAACACCGGGGAGCTGTTTTTT

J gene: TRBJ1-3
V gene: TRBV18
D gene: TRBD1
clone size: -
CDR3 length: 15
CDR3 protein: CASSTLTGTGNTIYF
CDR3 DNA: TGTGCCAGCTCAACCCTGACAGGGACTGGAAACACCATATATTTT

J gene: TRBJ1-5
V gene: TRBV30
D gene: -
clone size: once
CDR3 length: 13
CDR3 protein: CAWSEQDNQPQHF
CDR3 DNA: TGTGCCTGGAGTGAACAAGACAATCAGCCCCAGCATTTT

J gene: TRBJ1-5
V gene: TRBV10-2
D gene: -
clone size: -
CDR3 length: 13
CDR3 protein: CASSGPEGGAQHF
CDR3 DNA: TGCGCCAGCAGTGGTCCCGAGGGGGGGGCCCAGCATTTT

J gene: TRBJ2-7
V gene: TRBV29-1
D gene: -
clone size: -
CDR3 length: 14
CDR3 protein: CSVVERPGTYEQYF
CDR3 DNA: TGCAGCGTTGTGGAGCGGCCCGGGACCTACGAGCAGTACTTC

J gene: TRBJ2-2
V gene: TRBV27
D gene: -
clone size: few
CDR3 length: 13
CDR3 protein: CASSPRFPGELFF
CDR3 DNA: TGTGCCAGCTCCCCCCGTTTCCCCGGGGAGCTGTTTTTT

J gene: TRBJ2-7
V gene: TRBV2
D gene: -
clone size: -
CDR3 length: 13
CDR3 protein: CASSVDLSYEQYF
CDR3 DNA: TGTGCCAGCAGTGTCGACCTATCCTACGAGCAGTACTTC

J gene: TRBJ2-7
V gene: TRBV7-2
D gene: TRBD1
clone size: -
CDR3 length: 14
CDR3 protein: CASSHGQGYHEQYF
CDR3 DNA: TGTGCCAGCAGTCATGGACAGGGGTACCACGAGCAGTACTTC